Presented here are 32 T cell receptor beta chains from one specimen sequenced in a study of cytomegalovirus exposure and HLA in healthy donors. The PCR contained 60 Vbeta and 13 Jbeta primers. The data were produced by immunoSEQ multiplex PCR, yet TCRdb's version contains in-frame clones alone and is incomplete. The sample yields 180,000 or so clones, more than 60% seen once. The material sequenced was PBMCs. The receptors stem from a human donor in good health.

The J gene is TRBJ1-1, the V gene TRBV6-5; D gene unclear. This CDR3 comprises 14 residues. The germline V gene encodes CDR1 MNHEY and CDR2 SVGAGI. V lost 5 bases to trimming and J lost 8 bases, with 18 bases between them. CDR3 sequence reads: CASSKRRGPVEAFF. CDR3 DNA: TGTGCCAGCAGTAAGCGGCGAGGCCCCGTGGAAGCTTTCTTT.

The rearrangement uses TRBV9 and TRBJ1-1; TRBD1 matches at 7 bases. This CDR3 spans 14 amino acids. Germline V gene data show CDR1 as SGDLS and CDR2 as YYNGEE. V dropped 0 bases and J dropped 6; count of bases not matched to a gene: 5. DNA of the CDR3: TGTGCCAGCAGCGTAGTTTCACAGGGGTCTGAAGCTTTCTTT. Its translation is CASSVVSQGSEAFF. Full variable domain (outside the CDR3, taken from reference TRBV9 and TRBJ1-1): DSGVTQTPKHLITATGQRVTLRCSPRSGDLSVYWYQQSLDQGLQFLIQYYNGEERAKGNILERFSAQQFPDLHSELNLSSLELGDSALYFCASSVVSQGSEAFFGQGTRLTVV.

The genes are TRBV5-1 and TRBJ1-2; 9 bases map to TRBD1. V trimming: 4 bases; J trimming: 4 bases; junction bases outside the gene matches: 8. The CDR3 loop spans 15 amino acids. From germline, CDR1 is SGHRS and CDR2 YFSETQ. The chain's CDR3 is CASSARTGDAYGYTF. Written as DNA, the CDR3 is TGCGCCAGCAGCGCCCGGACAGGGGATGCCTATGGCTACACCTTC. Variable domain in full (rest from reference TRBV5-1 and TRBJ1-2): KAGVTQTPRYLIKTRGQQVTLSCSPISGHRSVSWYQQTPGQGLQFLFEYFSETQRNKGNFPGRFSGRQFSNSRSEMNVSTLELGDSALYLCASSARTGDAYGYTFGSGTRLTVV.

The chain employs TRBV5-1 and TRBJ2-7; D possibly corresponds to TRBD1 (5 bases). The V gene's germline CDR1 is SGHRS and CDR2 YFSETQ. Trimming pared 4 bases from V and 6 bases from J, leaving 14 bases between. CDR3 length equals 13 residues. The CDR3: CASSIRDLGEQYF. The CDR3 DNA sequence: TGCGCCAGCAGCATCAGGGATTTGGGCGAGCAGTACTTC.

The gene calls are TRBV18 and TRBJ1-2, with 9 bases fitting TRBD1. This CDR3 comprises 15 residues. The V gene's germline CDR1 is KGHSH and CDR2 LQKENI. The V and J ends lost 3 bases and 7 bases, in that order; junction bases with no gene match: 9. CDR3 DNA: TGTGCCAGCTCACCTACAGGGGGCGACTATAGTGGCTACACCTTC. It encodes CASSPTGGDYSGYTF.

This chain uses TRBV14 with TRBJ1-2; the D gene is possibly TRBD1 (5 bases). V was pared by 1 base and J by 8 bases, with 11 bases between. Germline assignment: CDR1 SGHDN and CDR2 FVKESK. CDR3 length: 13 residues. The CDR3 is CASSQVGAMGYTF. The CDR3 DNA reads as TGTGCCAGCAGCCAAGTAGGGGCTATGGGCTACACCTTC.

This clone showed up just once. V gene TRBV30 combines with J gene TRBJ2-3; TRBD2 agrees at 9 bases. The CDR3 contains 16 residues. The trim removed 5 bases at V and 7 bases at J, leaving 16 bases unmatched. The germline CDR1 and CDR2 sequences are GTSNPN and SVGIG (reference sequence). CDR3 in DNA: TGTGCCTGGGGCCAGCGGGGGGCCCTCGTGGGATATACGCAGTATTTT. Translation gives CAWGQRGALVGYTQYF. Complete variable domain (other parts from reference TRBV30 and TRBJ2-3): SQTIHQWPATLVQPVGSPLSLECTVEGTSNPNLYWYRQAAGRGLQLLFYSVGIGQISSEVPQNLSASRPQDRQFILSSKKLLLSDSGFYLCAWGQRGALVGYTQYFGPGTRLTVL.

The chain recombines TRBV6-4 with TRBJ2-3, with 7 bases matching TRBD2. CDR1 MRHNA and CDR2 SNTAGT come from the germline V gene. The CDR3 sequence is 14 residues long. The junction had 2 bases not matched to a gene; V was cut back by 5 bases and J by 0 bases. The CDR3 protein is CASSRGGSTDTQYF. The CDR3 DNA reads as TGTGCCAGCAGTCGCGGGGGTAGCACAGATACGCAGTATTTT.

This chain joins TRBV7-6 and TRBJ2-5, with a tentative D call TRBD2 (6 bases). The better agreement between TRBJ2-7 and the DNA end casts doubt on the J call. Per the germline V gene, CDR1 is SGHVS and CDR2 is FNYEAQ. The CDR3 has 15 amino acids. DNA of the CDR3: TGTGCCAGCAGCCTCATGCGCGGGGTTAACTACGAGCAGTACTTC. Amino acids: CASSLMRGVNYEQYF.

This chain connects TRBV7-3 to TRBJ1-1, with D possibly being TRBD1 (5 bases). The CDR3 is 18 residues long. Trimming shortened V by 2 bases and J by 2 bases, and 21 bases separated the two germline ends. CDR1 is SGHTA, CDR2 FQGTGA, per germline. This CDR3 reads CASSLVAVGQNINTEAFF. The CDR3 nucleotides are TGTGCCAGCAGCTTAGTCGCGGTGGGGCAGAACATTAACACTGAAGCTTTCTTT.

The V gene is TRBV6-5, the J gene TRBJ2-7; D may be TRBD2 (6 bases). The germline gives CDR1 MNHEY, CDR2 SVGAGI. The CDR3 has 14 amino acids. V lost 6 bases, J lost 5 bases, and 17 bases lay in between. The CDR3 region has the DNA TGTGCCAGCAGACCTATACACGGGGGTCACGAGCAGTACTTC. Amino acids: CASRPIHGGHEQYF.

The chain has TRBV29-1 and TRBJ1-2; 7 nucleotides match TRBD1. Germline lookup yields CDR1 SQVTM and CDR2 ANQGSEA. After removal of 7 bases from V and 6 bases from J, the junction contained 11 bases not matched to a gene. The CDR3 has 13 amino acids. The CDR3 region is CSAGLRDSHGYTF. DNA of the CDR3: TGCAGCGCTGGCCTTCGGGACAGCCATGGCTACACCTTC.

This rearrangement joins TRBV6-1 to TRBJ2-5, with D perhaps TRBD2 (5 bases). The J call may be in error: the DNA end matches TRBJ2-7 better. Per the germline V gene, CDR1 is MNHNS and CDR2 is SASEGT. The CDR3 totals 11 residues. The CDR3 here is CARGAFDEQYF. The CDR3 nucleotides read TGTGCCAGGGGAGCATTCGACGAGCAGTACTTC.

The table lists this clone with a few counts. The V call is TRBV5-4, the J call TRBJ2-7; 9 positions agree with TRBD1. The CDR3 has 18 amino acids. Trimming removed 1 base from V and 4 bases from J; junction bases left unmatched: 15. Germline CDR1 is SGHNT and CDR2 is YYREEE (reference sequence). CDR3 residues: CASSLLSIRDRVTYEQYF. The CDR3 DNA follows: TGTGCCAGCAGCTTGTTGAGTATACGGGACAGGGTAACTTACGAGCAGTACTTC.

V gene TRBV6-1 combines with J gene TRBJ1-6; D remains unclear. The V gene's germline CDR1 is MNHNS and CDR2 SASEGT. This CDR3 contains 15 residues. V lost 9 bases and J lost 7, with 19 bases in between. Here the CDR3 reads CASGRGGASNSPLHF. In DNA form, the CDR3 reads TGTGCCAGTGGACGGGGAGGAGCCTCCAATTCACCCCTCCACTTT.

V and J are TRBV4-1 and TRBJ2-7, with 7 bases lining up with TRBD1. Germline trimming cut 3 bases from V and 3 bases from J; bases unmatched to any gene: 8. The germline CDR1 and CDR2 sequences are MGHRA and YSYEKL. The CDR3 sequence is 15 residues long. The DNA for the CDR3 is TGCGCCAGCAGCCAGGGGCCGGGACAGAGCTACGAGCAGTACTTC. This encodes CASSQGPGQSYEQYF.

The chain is built from TRBV7-9 and TRBJ2-6; D uncertain. The CDR3 extends over 17 amino acids. Germline CDR1 and CDR2: SEHNR and FQNEAQ (reference sequence). Trimming took 5 bases from V and 0 from J, leaving 14 bases between them. In DNA, the CDR3 is TGTGCCAGCAGCCCCCCAATAACAAACTCTGGGGCCAACGTCCTGACTTTC. Translation gives CASSPPITNSGANVLTF.

The rearrangement joins TRBV9 to TRBJ2-7, with 13 positions matching TRBD2. CDR3 length: 18 residues. Trimming removed 4 bases from V and 4 bases from J; junction bases left unmatched: 14. The germline V gene encodes CDR1 SGDLS and CDR2 YYNGEE. The CDR3 DNA follows: TGTGCCAGCAGCCATGATTCGACATGGACTAGCGGGGGTTACGAGCAGTACTTC. Protein product: CASSHDSTWTSGGYEQYF.

This chain links TRBV4-1 with TRBJ2-7, with D maybe TRBD2 (5 bases). CDR1 and CDR2 from the germline V gene are MGHRA and YSYEKL. V gave up 5 bases and J gave up 2 bases, with 13 bases separating them. The CDR3 sequence is 14 residues long. DNA of the CDR3: TGCGCCAGCAGCTTGGCGAGCGGCACCTACGAGCAGTACTTC. Translation gives CASSLASGTYEQYF.

This sequence joins TRBV5-1 and TRBJ2-3, with 9 bases lining up with TRBD2. Germline-derived CDR1 and CDR2 are SGHRS and YFSETQ. This CDR3 comprises 17 residues. With V trimmed by 0 bases and J by 1 base, 6 bases remained unmatched. Here the CDR3 reads CASSLGAGGPGTDTQYF. For the CDR3, the DNA is TGCGCCAGCAGCTTGGGGGCGGGGGGGCCGGGCACAGATACGCAGTATTTT.

This rearrangement joins TRBV19 to TRBJ1-4; D is unresolved. Germline lookup yields CDR1 LNHDA and CDR2 SQIVND (reference sequence). There are 15 residues in the CDR3. Trimming stripped 8 bases from V and 5 bases from J, with 18 bases between. CDR3 bases: TGTGCCAGTGGCGGGAATCGGCGGGGAAATGAAAAACTGTTTTTT. Translating it yields CASGGNRRGNEKLFF.

This clone was observed once. The chain links TRBV5-4 to TRBJ2-5, with 10 bases identical to TRBD1. Germline-derived CDR1 and CDR2 are SGHNT and YYREEE (reference sequence). This CDR3 has 16 residues. J was trimmed by 3 bases and V by 4 bases; bases with no gene match: 9. This CDR3 is CASSQPKGQGKETQYF. CDR3 nucleotides: TGTGCCAGCAGCCAACCGAAGGGACAGGGGAAAGAGACCCAGTACTTC. The entire variable domain, with the rest obtained from reference TRBV5-4 and TRBJ2-5, is as follows: ETGVTQSPTHLIKTRGQQVTLRCSSQSGHNTVSWYQQALGQGPQFIFQYYREEENGRGNFPPRFSGLQFPNYSSELNVNALELDDSALYLCASSQPKGQGKETQYFGPGTRLLVL.

J is TRBJ1-1 and V is TRBV5-6; the D gene is possibly TRBD1 (5 bases). The CDR3 runs to 14 residues. The V end was cut by 5 bases, the J end by 10 bases, with 21 bases between. Germline-derived CDR1 and CDR2 are SGHDT and YYEEEE. The CDR3 nucleotides are TGTGCCAGCAGGGCCACACAGGCCTTAGTTCCAGCTTTCTTT. It codes for CASRATQALVPAFF.

The chain couples TRBV29-1 to TRBJ1-1; 7 bases match TRBD1. V lost 7 bases, J lost 2 bases, and 4 bases stayed unmatched. The CDR3 is 12 amino acids. Germline-derived CDR1 and CDR2 are SQVTM and ANQGSEA. CDR3 DNA sequence: TGCAGCGCAGGGACAGAAAACACTGAAGCTTTCTTT. This sequence encodes CSAGTENTEAFF.

The chain combines TRBV5-1 with TRBJ2-1; the match to TRBD2 covers 7 bases. CDR3 size: 21 residues. Trimming took 4 bases from V and 5 from J; bases not matched to a gene: 27. Germline CDR1 and CDR2: SGHRS and YFSETQ. In DNA form, the CDR3 reads TGCGCCAGCAGCGACACACAACCGGGGCTAGCGGCGACGAAACGAAACAATGAGCAGTTCTTC. Protein: CASSDTQPGLAATKRNNEQFF. The full variable domain, completed using reference TRBV5-1 and TRBJ2-1, is KAGVTQTPRYLIKTRGQQVTLSCSPISGHRSVSWYQQTPGQGLQFLFEYFSETQRNKGNFPGRFSGRQFSNSRSEMNVSTLELGDSALYLCASSDTQPGLAATKRNNEQFFGPGTRLTVL.

The chain is built from TRBV7-9 and TRBJ1-5; D uncertain. Trimming removed 2 bases at V and 2 bases at J, with 10 bases between. Per the germline V gene, CDR1 is SEHNR and CDR2 is FQNEAQ (reference sequence). The CDR3 spans 15 residues. CDR3 protein: CASSLNGVGNQPQHF. CDR3 DNA: TGTGCCAGCAGCTTAAACGGGGTCGGCAATCAGCCCCAGCATTTT.

This rearrangement joins TRBV5-1 to TRBJ1-1; D is possibly TRBD1 (6 bases). There are 11 residues in the CDR3. The V and J ends lost 0 bases and 10 bases respectively, with 7 bases between them. Germline V gene lookup returns CDR1 SGHRS and CDR2 YFSETQ. Here the CDR3 DNA reads TGCGCCAGCAGCTTGGGACAGGTAGCTTTCTTT. It translates to CASSLGQVAFF.

This sequence joins TRBV21-1 and TRBJ2-3; TRBD1 is the table's D call and was not checked against the DNA. TRBV21-1 is classified as a pseudogene. This CDR3 has 16 residues. CDR3 in DNA: TGTGCCAGCAGCAAAGTAGGGGGACAGGGCACAGATACGCAGTATTTT. Its translation: CASSKVGGQGTDTQYF.

The V gene is TRBV7-2, the J gene TRBJ1-5; TRBD1 is a possible D gene (5 bases). V was clipped by 2 bases and J by 6 bases, with 14 bases between them. The germline V gene has CDR1 SGHTA and CDR2 FQGNSA. The CDR3 loop spans 15 amino acids. CDR3 bases: TGTGCCAGCAGCTTATGGGGGGTAGTGGGTCAGCCCCAGCATTTT. It encodes CASSLWGVVGQPQHF.

The rearrangement joins TRBV5-4 to TRBJ2-7; TRBD1 matches 8 bases. The germline V gene encodes CDR1 SGHNT and CDR2 YYREEE (reference sequence). This CDR3 comprises 14 residues. The J segment lost 0 bases and the V segment lost 4 bases, leaving 3 bases of the junction unmatched. CDR3 residues: CASSDGQGSYEQYF. As DNA, the CDR3 is TGTGCCAGCAGCGACGGACAGGGCTCCTACGAGCAGTACTTC.

The CDR3 is CASSLDGGQGGYTF. DNA for the CDR3: TGTGCCAGCAGCTTAGACGGGGGGCAGGGCGGCTACACCTTC. J is TRBJ1-2 and V is TRBV11-2; possibly TRBD1 for D (6 bases). CDR3 length equals 14 residues. The V end lost 0 bases, the J end lost 8 bases, and 13 bases lay between the germline ends. Germline CDR1 and CDR2: SGHAT and FQNNGV.

The J gene is TRBJ2-4, the V gene TRBV2, with 7 nucleotides matching TRBD1. The CDR3 is 15 amino acids. Germline-derived CDR1 and CDR2 are SNHLY and FYNNEI. With V trimmed by 3 bases and J by 2 bases, 4 bases remained unmatched. In DNA form, the CDR3 reads TGTGCCAGCAGTGAGTCCAGGGGGTCCAAAAACATTCAGTACTTC. This encodes CASSESRGSKNIQYF.